The TCR beta chain under discussion was sequenced for a study of cytomegalovirus exposure and HLA in healthy donors. This CDR3 has 16 amino acids. CDR1 is SGHRS, CDR2 YFSETQ, per germline. Deletions cut 0 bases from V and 7 bases from J, with 19 bases between. The study's findings and limits: In a later analysis, a missense DCLRE1C variant was linked to TCR beta V- and J-gene trimming. Diagnosis of cytomegalovirus status made by the classifier reportedly showed high specificity and sensitivity.

It was with 60 Vbeta and 13 Jbeta primers that the PCR ran. Method: immunoSEQ multiplex PCR; TCRdb's copy keeps in-frame clones and lacks some. The repertoire holds some 200,000 clones, around 64% seen once, with 2.6% in the top ten. Note on this clone: Antigen specificity is unknown.

Source material: PBMCs. The receptor comes from a man aged 40-55 years in good health and CMV-seropositive. The gene calls are TRBV5-1 and TRBJ1-1, with D possibly TRBD1 on 5 matching bases. CDR3 in amino acids: CASSLAGWTVGGEAFF. DNA of the CDR3: TGCGCCAGCAGCTTGGCCGGGTGGACGGTGGGGGGTGAAGCTTTCTTT.